The TCR beta chain described here comes from a study of low-dose radiotherapy and immunotherapy resistance in tumors. On the study more broadly: One day before radiation and immunotherapy, intravenous cyclophosphamide 200 mg/m2 was administered, with this repeated every two weeks.

Germline trimming cut 4 bases from V and 2 bases from J; bases unmatched to any gene: 2. CDR1 is SEHNR, CDR2 FQNEAQ, per germline (reference sequence). CDR3 length: 14 residues. Alpha and beta chains were covered, as first-strand cDNA relied on TRAV- and TRBV-specific primers. A constant-region primer paired with the V-primer adapter amplified TCRs over about 20 PCR cycles. TCRdb passed the reads through MiXCR, listing each CDR3 protein once. The table lists 85,000 to 100,000 distinct CDR3 sequences, 9.4% of them singletons, with 0.8% to 1.3% in the top ten. Time point specified: before trial treatment. Nivolumab, ipilimumab, aspirin, low-dose cyclophosphamide and low-dose radiotherapy were given to donors. Those who qualified had advanced solid tumors (lacking tumor-infiltrating lymphocytes).

This sequence originates from a male donor with prostate cancer. The chain is built from TRBV7-9 and TRBJ2-7; 10 bases line up with TRBD1. The sample was PBMCs, taken before treatment. The CDR3 sequence: CASSSGTGAYEQYF. The CDR3 coding sequence is TGTGCCAGCAGCTCCGGGACAGGGGCCTACGAGCAGTACTTC.